Listed here are 13 T cell receptor beta chains from one sample, sequenced in a study of blood T cell repertoires in COVID-19. Repertoires were generated with immunoSEQ multiplex PCR, while TCRdb's copy carries only in-frame clones and drops some. The top ten hold 9.6% of the sample, which has roughly 75,000 clones, 85% seen once. Sequencing was done on a sample of peripheral blood. The receptors originated from a man in his forties or fifties with COVID-19, enrolled during active disease.

In DNA, the CDR3 is TGCGCCAGCAGCCAAGATCCTCGAAGAACAGGGGTCTCATACAATGAGCAGTTCTTC. It translates to CASSQDPRRTGVSYNEQFF. The gene calls are TRBV4-1 and TRBJ2-1, with 7 bases that match TRBD1. The V gene end was trimmed by 0 bases and the J gene end by 4 bases; junction bases not matched to a gene: 15. The CDR3 is 19 residues long. Germline CDR1 reads MGHRA; CDR2 reads YSYEKL.

V gene TRBV28 combines with J gene TRBJ1-5; the D is unclear. CDR1 and CDR2 (germline): MDHEN, SYDVKM. The CDR3 has 16 amino acids. The V and J ends lost 4 bases and 3 bases respectively, with 16 bases between them. In DNA, the CDR3 is TGTGCCAGCAGTTCCCCGCTCGCGGGCTCCAATCAGCCCCAGCATTTT. Its protein is CASSSPLAGSNQPQHF.

V and J are TRBV4-1 and TRBJ2-1; 11 nucleotides line up with TRBD2. The CDR3 runs 13 residues. V lost 5 bases to trimming and J lost 8 bases; unmatched junction nucleotides: 2. The germline gives CDR1 MGHRA, CDR2 YSYEKL. CDR3 protein: CASSKTSGDEQFF. The CDR3 DNA sequence: TGCGCCAGCAGCAAGACTAGCGGGGATGAGCAGTTCTTC.

The rearrangement links TRBV25-1 to TRBJ2-5; 11 bases match TRBD2. Trimming cost V 3 bases and J 5 bases; bases outside gene matches: 8. This CDR3 spans 16 amino acids. Germline V gene data show CDR1 as MGHDK and CDR2 as SYGVNS. In nucleotides, the CDR3 is TGTGCCAGCAGTGAGAGGCTAGCGGGAGGCGAGGAGACCCAGTACTTC. It is translated as CASSERLAGGEETQYF.

V usage is TRBV3-1 (or the pseudogene TRBV3-2) and J usage is TRBJ2-7, with 11 bases identical to TRBD2. The V gene end was trimmed by 2 bases and the J gene end by 2 bases; junction bases not matched to a gene: 2. This CDR3 is 15 amino acids long. CDR1 and CDR2 (germline): LGHDT, YNNKEL (reference sequence). The CDR3 DNA reads TGTGCCAGCAGCCAAACTAGCGGGGGTGCCTACGAGCAGTACTTC. Residues: CASSQTSGGAYEQYF.

The chain couples TRBV10-3 to TRBJ2-3; possible D gene TRBD2, 5 bases. This CDR3 has 14 amino acids. Germline V gives CDR1 ENHRY, CDR2 SYGVKD. Trimming stripped 2 bases from V and 9 bases from J, with 15 bases between. The CDR3 DNA reads TGTGCCATCAGTGAGCGGGGTATTATGGGGACGCAGTATTTT. Translated: CAISERGIMGTQYF.

This clone was counted only a few times. The rearrangement joins TRBV30 to TRBJ1-5; 7 nucleotides agree with TRBD1. Germline CDR1 is GTSNPN and CDR2 is SVGIG (reference sequence). The CDR3 covers 15 residues. The ends lost 1 base at V and 4 bases at J; junction bases unmatched: 7. In DNA form, the CDR3 reads TGTGCCTGGAGTGGACAGACAGGGTGGAATCAGCCCCAGCATTTT. Residues: CAWSGQTGWNQPQHF. Together with reference TRBV30 and TRBJ1-5, the CDR3 gives the full variable domain: SQTIHQWPATLVQPVGSPLSLECTVEGTSNPNLYWYRQAAGRGLQLLFYSVGIGQISSEVPQNLSASRPQDRQFILSSKKLLLSDSGFYLCAWSGQTGWNQPQHFGDGTRLSIL.

This clone turned up a few times. This chain links TRBV3-1 (or the pseudogene TRBV3-2) with TRBJ2-7, with D tentatively TRBD1 (5 bases). Trimming pared 0 bases from V and 3 bases from J, leaving 9 bases between. This CDR3 contains 14 residues. The germline gives CDR1 LGHDT, CDR2 YNNKEL (reference sequence). The CDR3 loop is CASSQEVRGYEQYF. The CDR3 DNA sequence: TGTGCCAGCAGCCAAGAAGTAAGGGGCTACGAGCAGTACTTC.

This clone showed up just a few times. CDR3 sequence: CASISRQGRTTEAFF. CDR3 bases: TGTGCCAGTATCTCACGACAGGGGCGGACCACTGAAGCTTTCTTT. The chain employs TRBV19 and TRBJ1-1; 8 positions agree with TRBD1. The CDR3 is made up of 15 amino acids. J was trimmed by 4 bases and V by 7 bases; bases with no gene match: 11. Germline CDR1 LNHDA, CDR2 SQIVND (reference sequence). The variable domain in full, completed from reference TRBV19 and TRBJ1-1, reads DGGITQSPKYLFRKEGQNVTLSCEQNLNHDAMYWYRQDPGQGLRLIYYSQIVNDFQKGDIAEGYSVSREKKESFPLTVTSAQKNPTAFYLCASISRQGRTTEAFFGQGTRLTVV.

With regard to this clone: Germline is not matched at one junction end, which may reflect a read error. V is TRBV9 and J is TRBJ1-2; tentative D call: TRBD1 (6 bases). The CDR3 extends over 13 amino acids. The V gene's germline CDR1 is SGDLS and CDR2 YYNGEE. As DNA, the CDR3 is TGTGCCCGCAGCGCCGGGGGGGGCCCTGGCTACACCTTC. Translation gives CARSAGGGPGYTF.

This chain uses TRBV7-9 with TRBJ1-2; D ambiguous. The CDR3 length is 12 residues. Trimming left V 6 bases short and J 7 bases short, with 12 bases between. In germline, CDR1 is SEHNR, CDR2 FQNEAQ (reference sequence). The CDR3 nucleotides read TGTGCCAGCAGTTCTGAGCAAACTGGCTACACCTTC. It specifies CASSSEQTGYTF.

This chain links TRBV9 with TRBJ1-6, with D tentatively TRBD1 (5 bases). The CDR3 extends over 17 amino acids. Looked up from germline, CDR1 is SGDLS and CDR2 is YYNGEE. Trimming cost V 4 bases and J 1 base, with 15 bases left between them. The CDR3 sequence is CASSLLAGGSYNSPLHF. For the CDR3, the DNA is TGTGCCAGCAGCCTCCTTGCGGGGGGGTCCTATAATTCACCCCTCCACTTT.

The rearrangement links TRBV18 to TRBJ1-1; 7 bases are shared with TRBD1. Germline lookup yields CDR1 KGHSH and CDR2 LQKENI. Losses at the gene ends were 4 bases for V and 3 bases for J; bases not matched to a gene: 2. The length of the CDR3 is 13 residues. CDR3 protein: CASSQGADTEAFF. The CDR3 DNA reads TGTGCCAGCTCACAGGGGGCTGACACTGAAGCTTTCTTT.